This passage covers 2 T cell receptor beta chains from one sample sequenced in a study of CD8+ T cells in alopecia areata. Extraction and reverse transcription of RNA yielded cDNA as the sequencing template. Produced via immunoSEQ multiplex PCR; TCRdb's table is partial and in-frame only. The sample records about 140,000 clones, roughly four fifths being singletons. Treatment described: oral pan-JAK inhibitor, 5-10 mg twice daily. The sequencing here drew on CD8+ T cells sorted from blood, taken at week 4, from a patient treated with tofacitinib. These receptors all come from a human donor with alopecia areata.

This clone has just a few counts. The chain combines TRBV6-6 with TRBJ2-5; D gene uncertain. The CDR3 sequence is 15 residues long. Germline lookup yields CDR1 MNHNY and CDR2 SVGAGI (reference sequence). V shed 4 bases and J shed 2 bases, with 14 bases lying between them. The CDR3: CASSSTSPGQETQYF. The CDR3 DNA follows: TGTGCCAGCAGTTCTACGTCTCCAGGACAAGAGACCCAGTACTTC.

The V and J genes are TRBV27 and TRBJ2-7, with a tentative D call TRBD1 (6 bases). Trimming stripped 8 bases from V and 2 bases from J, with 19 bases between. The CDR3 has 15 residues. Looked up from germline, CDR1 is MNHEY and CDR2 is SMNVEV (reference sequence). CDR3 sequence: CASGEPTGLPYEQYF. CDR3 in DNA: TGTGCCAGCGGTGAACCAACAGGGCTCCCCTACGAGCAGTACTTC.